A selection of T cell receptor beta chains follows, all from one sample in a study of OX40 agonist ivuxolimab in advanced cancers. Sequencing used immunoSEQ multiplex PCR; TCRdb keeps in-frame clones, though not all of them. The data contain tens of thousands of clones, about 88% of them seen just once; the ten biggest clones take up approximately 0.79%. The sequencing used CD4+ or CD8+ T cells sorted from blood, collected in a trial of the OX40 agonist ivuxolimab. The receptors derive from an adult with an advanced solid tumor such as melanoma, head and neck, liver or kidney cancer. The CDR3 runs from the conserved cysteine through the conserved F or W. Each record gives: D gene, V gene, J gene, clone size, CDR3 DNA, CDR3 protein. The D gene is left open where the match is weak. For some rows the clone size is stated as once, few or many, or as a class when expanded; others skip it.

.	TRBV6-1	TRBJ1-5	once	TGTGCCAGCAGTCAAGGGGTAAAGCCCCAGCATTTT	CASSQGVKPQHF
.	TRBV4-1	TRBJ1-1	.	TGCGCCAGCAGCCATTTAGGACAGAACACTGAAGCTTTCTTT	CASSHLGQNTEAFF
.	TRBV18	TRBJ1-5	.	TGTGCCAGCTCACCAGCCTCAAATCAGCCCCAGCATTTT	CASSPASNQPQHF
.	TRBV19	TRBJ1-5	.	TGTGCCAGTATCCCAAATACCCCCAATCAGCCCCAGCATTTT	CASIPNTPNQPQHF
.	TRBV13	TRBJ1-1	.	TGTGCCAGCAGCACTCGGACAATGAACACTGAAGCTTTCTTT	CASSTRTMNTEAFF
.	TRBV11-2	TRBJ2-7	.	TGTGCCAGCAGCCACGCCCAGGGAAACGAGCAGTACTTC	CASSHAQGNEQYF
.	TRBV7-9	TRBJ2-5	.	TGTGCCAGCAGCTTAAACGGGTGGGAGACCCAGTACTTC	CASSLNGWETQYF
.	TRBV6-5	TRBJ2-6	.	TGTGCCAGCAGTTCCTCGTCCGTCCTGACTTTC	CASSSSSVLTF
.	TRBV11-2	TRBJ2-7	.	TGTGCCAGCAGACCTGAGGGGGAACCTCTCTACGAGCAGTACTTC	CASRPEGEPLYEQYF
TRBD2	TRBV9	TRBJ2-2	once	TGTGCCAGCAGCATTAACCGGGGGGGCCACACCGGGGAGCTGTTTTTT	CASSINRGGHTGELFF
.	TRBV4-2	TRBJ2-3	few	TGTGCCAGCAGCCAAGATAGGCAGGGTCGGGGGGATACGCAGTATTTT	CASSQDRQGRGDTQYF
TRBD1	TRBV7-6	TRBJ2-5	.	TGTGCCAGCAGCTTGACAGGGGTCAGGCAAGAGACCCAGTACTTC	CASSLTGVRQETQYF
TRBD1	TRBV10-3	TRBJ2-2	.	TGTGCCATCAGTTCCCGAGTGGACAGGGGCACCGGGGAGCTGTTTTTT	CAISSRVDRGTGELFF
.	TRBV5-1	TRBJ2-3	.	TGCGCCAGCAGCTTGGGGTATGTCACAGATACGCAGTATTTT	CASSLGYVTDTQYF
.	TRBV4-1	TRBJ1-4	.	TGCGCCAGCAGCCCCTCTAGAGGGGTTAATGAAAAACTGTTTTTT	CASSPSRGVNEKLFF
.	TRBV7-6	TRBJ1-2	few	TGTGCCAGCAGCCTCGGCGGGGGATTCTATGGCTACACCTTC	CASSLGGGFYGYTF
.	TRBV18	TRBJ2-6	.	TGTGCCAGCTCACCAGTTACAGGCTCTGGGGCCAACGTCCTGACTTTC	CASSPVTGSGANVLTF
.	TRBV7-2	TRBJ2-2	.	TGTGCCAGCAGCTTATGGTCCAGAACCGGGGAGCTGTTTTTT	CASSLWSRTGELFF